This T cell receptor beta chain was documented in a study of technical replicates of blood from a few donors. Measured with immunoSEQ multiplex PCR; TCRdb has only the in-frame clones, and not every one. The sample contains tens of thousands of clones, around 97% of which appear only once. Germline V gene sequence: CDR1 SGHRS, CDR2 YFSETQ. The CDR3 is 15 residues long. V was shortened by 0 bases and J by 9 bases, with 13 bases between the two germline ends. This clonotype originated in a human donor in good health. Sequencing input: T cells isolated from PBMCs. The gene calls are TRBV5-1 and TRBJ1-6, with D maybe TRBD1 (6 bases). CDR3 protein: CASSLVQGVRSPLHF. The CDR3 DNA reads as TGCGCCAGCAGCTTGGTACAGGGTGTCCGTTCACCCCTCCACTTT.